These T cell receptor beta chains were read from a single sample in a study of T cells in Graves' hyperthyroidism and ophthalmopathy. TCRdb itself ran the multiplex PCR reads through MiXCR, one entry per CDR3 protein. The sample lists hundreds of thousands of distinct CDR3 sequences; around 13% were seen once. Sequencing input: blood. These receptors were collected from a woman in her fifties or sixties with Graves' ophthalmopathy. CDR3s include the opening cysteine and the closing phenylalanine or tryptophan. A D gene is named only where the DNA matches it firmly. Clone size is given for some rows only: seen once, a few or many times, or a class if the clone is expanded.

clone_size	j_call	d_call	v_call	cdr3_length	cdr3_nt	cdr3_aa
many	TRBJ2-5	-	TRBV6-6	17	TGTGCCAGCAGTTACCCGGGTGGTAGCCGTTACCAAGAGACCCAGTACTTC	CASSYPGGSRYQETQYF
few	TRBJ1-2	-	TRBV19	13	TGTGCCAGTAGTATTAAAGGGATGGGTGGCTACACCTTC	CASSIKGMGGYTF
few	TRBJ2-3	-	TRBV4-3	13	TGCGCCAGCAGCCAACTCGGGGGAAATACGCAGTATTTT	CASSQLGGNTQYF
many	TRBJ2-7	-	TRBV5-1	15	TGCGCCAGCAGCTTGGTAACCAGCGGAGAATACGAGCAGTACTTC	CASSLVTSGEYEQYF
many	TRBJ1-1	-	TRBV18	15	TGTGCCAGCTCACCACCGGGGGATCTGAACACTGAAGCTTTCTTT	CASSPPGDLNTEAFF
many	TRBJ1-5	-	TRBV27	16	TGTGCCAGCAGTTTAAGCGCACAGGGCTACAATCAGCCCCAGCATTTT	CASSLSAQGYNQPQHF
-	TRBJ1-2	TRBD1	TRBV20-1	14	TGCAGTGCTCCCACCGACAGGGGGCTCTATGGCTACACCTTC	CSAPTDRGLYGYTF
few	TRBJ2-1	TRBD2	TRBV10-3	16	TGTGCCAGCATTTCCCGGACTAGCGGGAGTCCCAATGAGCAGTTCTTC	CASISRTSGSPNEQFF
many	TRBJ1-5	-	TRBV5-1	11	TGCGCCAGCCAGGGGTTTGCGCCCCAGCATTTT	CASQGFAPQHF
many	TRBJ2-7	TRBD2	TRBV12-3/TRBV12-4	15	TGTGCCAGCAGTCCCGGACTAGCGGGAGTATCCGAGCAGTACTTC	CASSPGLAGVSEQYF
-	TRBJ1-6	-	TRBV28	14	TGTGCCAGCAGTCTCACAGAGGGTGGATCACCCCTCCACTTT	CASSLTEGGSPLHF
many	TRBJ2-7	-	TRBV7-8	13	TGTGCCAGCAGCTCCCTCTCAAATTACGAGCAGTACTTC	CASSSLSNYEQYF
many	TRBJ1-1	-	TRBV7-2	14	TGTGCCAGCAGTTACGCCAGTAGGGGCACTGAAGCTTTCTTT	CASSYASRGTEAFF
many	TRBJ2-7	TRBD1	TRBV5-1	13	TGCGCCAGCAGCTTGGACGGGACAGCCGAGCAGTACTTC	CASSLDGTAEQYF
many	TRBJ2-2	TRBD2	TRBV20-1	16	TGCAGTGCTAGAGGGCTGACTAGCAGGAACACCGGGGAGCTGTTTTTT	CSARGLTSRNTGELFF
-	TRBJ2-3	TRBD2	TRBV15	14	TGTGCCACCAAAGCGGGAGGAGGCACAGATACGCAGTATTTT	CATKAGGGTDTQYF
many	TRBJ2-7	TRBD2	TRBV9	15	TGTGCCAGCAGCGTTCTGGATAGCGGGTGGTACGAGCAGTACTTC	CASSVLDSGWYEQYF
many	TRBJ1-2	TRBD1	TRBV11-2	15	TGTGCCAGCAGCTTAGCAAGGGTGGCAGGGGGAGGCTACACCTTC	CASSLARVAGGGYTF
few	TRBJ1-5	TRBD1	TRBV5-5	15	TGTGCCAGCAGCCTGGACAGGGTGGATAATCAGCCCCAGCATTTT	CASSLDRVDNQPQHF
-	TRBJ2-1	TRBD2	TRBV20-1	12	TGCAGTGCTCCAAGCGGGAGGGTCAAACAGTTCTTC	CSAPSGRVKQFF
many	TRBJ2-7	-	TRBV4-2	14	TGTGCCAGCAGCCAAGATCTCCGTCCCAACGAGCAGTACTTC	CASSQDLRPNEQYF
-	TRBJ2-5	-	TRBV10-3	15	TGTGCCATCAGTGACGCTGGACAGCAACAAGAGACCCAGTACTTC	CAISDAGQQQETQYF
-	TRBJ2-3	-	TRBV7-3	15	TGTGCCAGCAGCTTATCAGGGGGGACCACAGATACGCAGTATTTT	CASSLSGGTTDTQYF
-	TRBJ2-3	-	TRBV12-3/TRBV12-4	14	TGTGCCAGCAGTTTAGGAAGTTGGACAGATACGCAGTATTTT	CASSLGSWTDTQYF
few	TRBJ2-1	-	TRBV7-9	17	TGTGCCAGCAGCTTAGCCGTTGGAGCAGGGTCCTACAATGAGCAGTTCTTC	CASSLAVGAGSYNEQFF
many	TRBJ2-6	-	TRBV12-3/TRBV12-4	15	TGTGCCAGCAGACCCTCAACCTCTGGGGCCAACGTCCTGACTTTC	CASRPSTSGANVLTF
-	TRBJ2-3	TRBD2	TRBV29-1	13	TGCAGCGTTGAGGGGACTACAACAGATACGCAGTATTTT	CSVEGTTTDTQYF
many	TRBJ2-1	TRBD2	TRBV19	15	TGTGCCAGTACCACCGGACTAGCGGGCTTCAATGAGCAGTTCTTC	CASTTGLAGFNEQFF
-	TRBJ1-4	-	TRBV18	15	TGTGCCGGCTCAACAACCGGGACGAAGGGTGAAAAACTGTTTTTT	CAGSTTGTKGEKLFF
few	TRBJ1-6	TRBD1	TRBV12-5	18	TGTGCTAGTGGTTTGGTACTAGGACAGGCCCGGGGGAATTCACCCCTCCACTTT	CASGLVLGQARGNSPLHF
few	TRBJ2-5	TRBD2	TRBV28	16	TGTGCCAGCAGTTCCTATTCTAGCGGGAGTAGGGAGACCCAGTACTTC	CASSSYSSGSRETQYF
many	TRBJ2-1	-	TRBV11-2	12	TGTGCCAGCAGCTTCAGAGGGCTTGAGCAGTTCTTC	CASSFRGLEQFF
-	TRBJ2-7	TRBD2	TRBV11-2	15	TGTGCCAGCAGCCAAATCGAAGCGGGAGGTCTCGAGCAGTACTTC	CASSQIEAGGLEQYF
many	TRBJ2-7	-	TRBV20-1	12	TGCAGTGCTAGCGGGAGCTCCCACGAGCAGTACTTC	CSASGSSHEQYF
many	TRBJ2-1	TRBD2	TRBV30	14	TGTGCCTGGAGTACCGGGACTAGCGGTGTTGAGCAGTTCTTC	CAWSTGTSGVEQFF
few	TRBJ1-2	TRBD1	TRBV29-1	13	TGCAGCGTCTGGACAGGGTTTGACTATGGCTACACCTTC	CSVWTGFDYGYTF